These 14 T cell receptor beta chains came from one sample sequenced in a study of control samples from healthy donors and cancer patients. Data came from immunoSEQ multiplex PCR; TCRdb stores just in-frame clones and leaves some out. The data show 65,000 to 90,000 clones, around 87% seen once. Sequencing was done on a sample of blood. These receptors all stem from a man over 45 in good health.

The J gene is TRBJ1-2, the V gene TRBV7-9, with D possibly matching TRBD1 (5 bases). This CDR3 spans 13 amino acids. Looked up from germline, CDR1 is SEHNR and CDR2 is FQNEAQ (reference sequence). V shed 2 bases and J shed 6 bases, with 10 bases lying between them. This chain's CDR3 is CASSLLGGNGYTF. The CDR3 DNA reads TGTGCCAGCAGCTTACTGGGGGGAAATGGCTACACCTTC.

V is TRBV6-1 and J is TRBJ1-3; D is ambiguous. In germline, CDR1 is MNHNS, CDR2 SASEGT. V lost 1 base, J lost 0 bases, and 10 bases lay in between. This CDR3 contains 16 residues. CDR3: CASSEGRQSSGNTIYF. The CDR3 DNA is TGTGCCAGCAGTGAAGGCCGCCAAAGCTCTGGAAACACCATATATTTT.

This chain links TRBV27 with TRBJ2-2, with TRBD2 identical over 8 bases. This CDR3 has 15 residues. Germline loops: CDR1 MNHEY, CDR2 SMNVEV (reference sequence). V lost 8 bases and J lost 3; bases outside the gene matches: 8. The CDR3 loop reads CASSTSGGDTGELFF. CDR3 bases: TGTGCCAGCTCCACAAGCGGGGGCGACACCGGGGAGCTGTTTTTT.

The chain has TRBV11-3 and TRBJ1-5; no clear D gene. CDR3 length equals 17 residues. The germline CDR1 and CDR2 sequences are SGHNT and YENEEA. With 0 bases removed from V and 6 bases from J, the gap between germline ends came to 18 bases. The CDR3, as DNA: TGTGCCAGCAGCTTAGAGGACGATCAAGGATGGGGTCAGCCCCAGCATTTT. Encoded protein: CASSLEDDQGWGQPQHF.

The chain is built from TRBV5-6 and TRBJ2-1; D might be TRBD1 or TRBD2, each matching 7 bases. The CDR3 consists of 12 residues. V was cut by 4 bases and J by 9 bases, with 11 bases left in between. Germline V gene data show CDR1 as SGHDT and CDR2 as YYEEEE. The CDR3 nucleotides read TGTGCCAGCAGCCGCAGGGGGGGTGAGCAGTTCTTC. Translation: CASSRRGGEQFF.

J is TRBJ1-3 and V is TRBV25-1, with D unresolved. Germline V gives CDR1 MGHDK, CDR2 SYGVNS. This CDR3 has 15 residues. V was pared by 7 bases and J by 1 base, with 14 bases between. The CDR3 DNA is TGTGCCAGCACCGGTTCGAGAGCTTCTGGAAACACCATATATTTT. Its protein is CASTGSRASGNTIYF.

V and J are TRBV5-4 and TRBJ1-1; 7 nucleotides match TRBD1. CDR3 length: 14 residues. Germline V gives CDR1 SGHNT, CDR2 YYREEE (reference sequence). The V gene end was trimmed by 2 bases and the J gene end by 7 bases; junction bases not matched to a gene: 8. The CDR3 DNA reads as TGTGCCAGCAGCTTACCAGGGGGAGATAGTGAAGCTTTCTTT. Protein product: CASSLPGGDSEAFF.

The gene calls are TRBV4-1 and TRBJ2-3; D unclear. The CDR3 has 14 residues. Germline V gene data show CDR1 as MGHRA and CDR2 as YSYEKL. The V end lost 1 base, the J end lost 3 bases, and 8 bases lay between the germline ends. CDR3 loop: CASSQGRATDTQYF. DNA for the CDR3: TGCGCCAGCAGCCAAGGAAGGGCTACAGATACGCAGTATTTT.

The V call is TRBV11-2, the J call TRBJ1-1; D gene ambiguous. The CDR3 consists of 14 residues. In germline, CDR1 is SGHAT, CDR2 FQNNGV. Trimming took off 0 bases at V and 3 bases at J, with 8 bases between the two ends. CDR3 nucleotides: TGTGCCAGCAGCTTAGATCTTGGCGACACTGAAGCTTTCTTT. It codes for CASSLDLGDTEAFF.

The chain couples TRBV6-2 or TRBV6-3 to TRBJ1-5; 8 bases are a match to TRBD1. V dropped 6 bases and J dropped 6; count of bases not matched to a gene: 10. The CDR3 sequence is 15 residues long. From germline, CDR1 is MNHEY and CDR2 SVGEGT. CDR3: CASSPGGSSLQPQHF. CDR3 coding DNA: TGTGCCAGCAGCCCAGGGGGCTCGAGCCTTCAGCCCCAGCATTTT.

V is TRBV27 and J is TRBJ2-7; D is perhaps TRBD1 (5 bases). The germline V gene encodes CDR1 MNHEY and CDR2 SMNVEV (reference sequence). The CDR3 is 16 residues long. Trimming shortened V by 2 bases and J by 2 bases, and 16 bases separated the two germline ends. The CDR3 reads CASSLGAGGRTYEQYF. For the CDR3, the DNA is TGTGCCAGCAGTTTAGGGGCAGGCGGCCGAACCTACGAGCAGTACTTC.

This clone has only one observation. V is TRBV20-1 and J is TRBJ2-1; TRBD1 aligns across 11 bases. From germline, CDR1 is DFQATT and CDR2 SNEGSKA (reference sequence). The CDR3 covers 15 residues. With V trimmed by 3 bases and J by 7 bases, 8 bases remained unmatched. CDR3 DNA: TGCAGTGCTAGTTGGCGCCGGGACAGGGGGAATGAGCAGTTCTTC. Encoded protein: CSASWRRDRGNEQFF.

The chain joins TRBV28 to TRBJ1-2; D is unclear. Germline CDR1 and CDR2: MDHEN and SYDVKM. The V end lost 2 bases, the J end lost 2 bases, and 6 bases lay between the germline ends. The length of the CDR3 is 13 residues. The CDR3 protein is CASSLGHNYGYTF. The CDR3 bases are TGTGCCAGCAGTTTAGGGCACAACTATGGCTACACCTTC.

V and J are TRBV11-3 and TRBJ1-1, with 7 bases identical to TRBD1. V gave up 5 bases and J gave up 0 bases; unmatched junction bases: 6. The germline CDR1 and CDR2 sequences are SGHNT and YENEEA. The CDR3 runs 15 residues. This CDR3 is CASSLRQGLNTEAFF. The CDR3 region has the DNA TGTGCCAGCAGCCTACGACAGGGTTTGAACACTGAAGCTTTCTTT.